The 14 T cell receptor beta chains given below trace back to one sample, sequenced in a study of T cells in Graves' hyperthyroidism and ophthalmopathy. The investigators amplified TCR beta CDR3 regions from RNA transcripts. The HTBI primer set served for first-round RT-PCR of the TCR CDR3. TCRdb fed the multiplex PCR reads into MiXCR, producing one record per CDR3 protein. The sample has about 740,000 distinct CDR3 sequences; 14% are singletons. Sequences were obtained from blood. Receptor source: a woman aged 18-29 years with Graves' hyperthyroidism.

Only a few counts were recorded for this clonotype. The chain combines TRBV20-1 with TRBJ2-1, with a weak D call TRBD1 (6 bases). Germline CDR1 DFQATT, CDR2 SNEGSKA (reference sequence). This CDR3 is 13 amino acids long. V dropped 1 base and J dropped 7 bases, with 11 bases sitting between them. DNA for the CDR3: TGCAGTGCTAGAGGGAAGAGGGGGAATGAGCAGTTCTTC. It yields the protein CSARGKRGNEQFF.

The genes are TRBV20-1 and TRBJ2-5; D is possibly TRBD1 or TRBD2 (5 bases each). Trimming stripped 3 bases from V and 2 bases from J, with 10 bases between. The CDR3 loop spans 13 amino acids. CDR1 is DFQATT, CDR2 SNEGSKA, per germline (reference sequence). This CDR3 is CSASEGLQETQYF. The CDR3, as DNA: TGCAGTGCTAGTGAGGGGCTGCAAGAGACCCAGTACTTC.

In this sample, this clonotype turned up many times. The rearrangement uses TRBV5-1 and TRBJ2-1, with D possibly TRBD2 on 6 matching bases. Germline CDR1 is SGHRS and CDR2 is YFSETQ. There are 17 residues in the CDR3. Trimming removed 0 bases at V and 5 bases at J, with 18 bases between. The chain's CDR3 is CASSLAKGSGLDNEQFF. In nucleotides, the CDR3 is TGCGCCAGCAGCTTGGCCAAGGGTAGCGGTCTCGACAATGAGCAGTTCTTC.

The CDR3 nucleotides read TGCAGCGCCTACGGACTAGCGGGTGAAGGGGAGCTGTTTTTT. Translated, it gives CSAYGLAGEGELFF. This chain uses TRBV29-1 with TRBJ2-2, with TRBD2 identical over 11 bases. This CDR3 is built from 14 residues. The junction had 9 bases not matched to a gene; V was cut back by 7 bases and J by 8 bases. Germline V gene lookup returns CDR1 SQVTM and CDR2 ANQGSEA.

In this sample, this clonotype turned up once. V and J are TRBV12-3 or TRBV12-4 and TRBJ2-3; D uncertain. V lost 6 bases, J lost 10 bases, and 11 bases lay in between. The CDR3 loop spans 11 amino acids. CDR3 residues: CASSRLYSQYF. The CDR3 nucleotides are TGTGCCAGCAGCCGCCTTTACTCGCAGTATTTT.

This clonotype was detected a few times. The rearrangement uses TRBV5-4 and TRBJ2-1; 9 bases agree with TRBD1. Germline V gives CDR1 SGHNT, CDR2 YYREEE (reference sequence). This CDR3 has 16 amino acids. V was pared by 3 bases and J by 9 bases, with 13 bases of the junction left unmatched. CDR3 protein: CASSSRGDRVAGEQFF. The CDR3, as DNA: TGTGCCAGCAGCTCGAGGGGGGACAGGGTTGCCGGTGAGCAGTTCTTC.

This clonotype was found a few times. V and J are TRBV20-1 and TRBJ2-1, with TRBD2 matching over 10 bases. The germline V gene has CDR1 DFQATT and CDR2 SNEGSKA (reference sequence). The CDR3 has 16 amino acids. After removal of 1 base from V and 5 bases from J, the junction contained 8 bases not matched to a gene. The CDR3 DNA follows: TGCAGTGCTAGAGTTGTACTAGCGGGAAATCACAATGAGCAGTTCTTC. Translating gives CSARVVLAGNHNEQFF.

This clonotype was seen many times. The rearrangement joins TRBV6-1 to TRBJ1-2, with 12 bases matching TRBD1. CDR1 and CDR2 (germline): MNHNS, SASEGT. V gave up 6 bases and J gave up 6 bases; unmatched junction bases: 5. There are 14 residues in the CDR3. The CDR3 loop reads CASRTGTGGDGYTF. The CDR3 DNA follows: TGTGCCAGCAGAACCGGGACAGGGGGCGATGGCTACACCTTC.

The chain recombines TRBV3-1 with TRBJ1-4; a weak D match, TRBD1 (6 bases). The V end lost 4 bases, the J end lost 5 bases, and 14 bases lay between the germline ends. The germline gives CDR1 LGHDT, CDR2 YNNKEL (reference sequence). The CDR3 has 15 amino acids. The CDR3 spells CASSRVDRRNEKLFF. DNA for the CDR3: TGTGCCAGCAGCCGAGTAGACAGGAGGAATGAAAAACTGTTTTTT.

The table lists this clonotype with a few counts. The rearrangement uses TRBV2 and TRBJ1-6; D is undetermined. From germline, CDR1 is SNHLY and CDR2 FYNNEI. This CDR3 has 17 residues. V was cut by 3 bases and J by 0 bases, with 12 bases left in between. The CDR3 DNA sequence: TGTGCCAGCAGTGACGAGGGCCCGAGCTCCTATAATTCACCCCTCCACTTT. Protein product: CASSDEGPSSYNSPLHF.

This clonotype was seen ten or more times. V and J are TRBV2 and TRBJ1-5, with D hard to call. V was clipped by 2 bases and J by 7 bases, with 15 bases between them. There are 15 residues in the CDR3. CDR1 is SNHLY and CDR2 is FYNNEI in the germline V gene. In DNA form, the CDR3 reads TGTGCCAGCAGTGAAAGCGAGGGAAGGTGGCAGCCCCAGCATTTT. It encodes CASSESEGRWQPQHF.

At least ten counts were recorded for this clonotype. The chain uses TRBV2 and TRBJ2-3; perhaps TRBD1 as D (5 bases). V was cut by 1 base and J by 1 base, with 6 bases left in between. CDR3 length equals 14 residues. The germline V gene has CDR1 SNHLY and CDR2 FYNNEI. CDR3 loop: CASSEGRGTDTQYF. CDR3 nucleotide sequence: TGTGCCAGCAGTGAAGGCAGGGGCACAGATACGCAGTATTTT.

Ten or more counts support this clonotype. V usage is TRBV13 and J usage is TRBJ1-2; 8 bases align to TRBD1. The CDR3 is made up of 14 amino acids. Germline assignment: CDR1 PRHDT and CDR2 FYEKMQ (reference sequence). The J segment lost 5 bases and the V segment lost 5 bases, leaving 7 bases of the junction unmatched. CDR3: CASSQTGTGYGYTF. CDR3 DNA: TGTGCCAGCAGCCAAACCGGGACAGGATATGGCTACACCTTC. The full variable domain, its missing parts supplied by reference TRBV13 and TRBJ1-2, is AAGVIQSPRHLIKEKRETATLKCYPIPRHDTVYWYQQGPGQDPQFLISFYEKMQSDKGSIPDRFSAQQFSDYHSELNMSSLELGDSALYFCASSQTGTGYGYTFGSGTRLTVV.

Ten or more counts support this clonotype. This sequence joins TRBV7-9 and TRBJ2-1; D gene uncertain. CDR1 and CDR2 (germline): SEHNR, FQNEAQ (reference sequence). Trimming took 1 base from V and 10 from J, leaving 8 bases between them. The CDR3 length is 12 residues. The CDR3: CASSLVSGEQFF. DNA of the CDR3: TGTGCCAGCAGCTTAGTATCCGGGGAGCAGTTCTTC.